Listed here are 13 T cell receptor beta chains from one sample, sequenced in a study of CD8 T cells in Susac syndrome. Random hexamers were used to reverse transcribe 0.5 to 1 ug of RNA. TCRdb used MiXCR to reprocess the immunoSEQ multiplex PCR reads, holding one entry per CDR3 protein. The sample carries 150,000 to 200,000 distinct CDR3 sequences, about 92% recorded once. Sequenced sample: CD4+ T cells from PBMCs. These receptors originate from a human donor in good health.

This clonotype turned up a few times. The rearrangement links TRBV29-1 to TRBJ1-2, with unresolved D. V was clipped by 5 bases and J by 4 bases, with 11 bases between them. CDR1 is SQVTM and CDR2 is ANQGSEA in the germline V gene. CDR3 length: 12 amino acids. CDR3 sequence reads: CSVSLGIYGYTF. CDR3 nucleotide sequence: TGCAGCGTTTCCCTTGGGATCTATGGCTACACCTTC.

The rearrangement links TRBV10-3 to TRBJ2-3; 11 bases fit TRBD2. The CDR3 consists of 15 residues. CDR1 and CDR2 from the germline V gene are ENHRY and SYGVKD. V gave up 6 bases and J gave up 0 bases; unmatched junction bases: 2. Here the CDR3 DNA reads TGTGCCATCAGCCTAGCGGGGGGAAGCACAGATACGCAGTATTTT. Translating it yields CAISLAGGSTDTQYF.

The chain links TRBV5-1 to TRBJ2-7, with D possibly TRBD1 on 6 matching bases. V was cut by 4 bases and J by 6 bases, with 17 bases left in between. The CDR3 is 14 residues long. The germline CDR1 and CDR2 sequences are SGHRS and YFSETQ. The DNA of the CDR3 is TGCGCCAGCAGCCCCCAGGGGAGCTCCGGCGAGCAGTACTTC. It translates to CASSPQGSSGEQYF.

This sequence joins TRBV5-4 and TRBJ2-7, with D hard to call. Germline V gene sequence: CDR1 SGHNT, CDR2 YYREEE (reference sequence). The CDR3 spans 12 residues. The V end was cut by 1 base, the J end by 4 bases, with 6 bases between. This chain's CDR3 is CASSLYAYEQYF. As DNA, the CDR3 is TGTGCCAGCAGCTTGTATGCGTACGAGCAGTACTTC.

The chain uses TRBV10-1 and TRBJ2-5, with D tentatively TRBD2 (6 bases). Trimming removed 6 bases from V and 3 bases from J, with 11 bases in between. The germline CDR1 and CDR2 sequences are WNHNN and SYGVQD (reference sequence). The CDR3 loop spans 13 amino acids. CDR3 in amino acids: CASSASAEETQYF. The CDR3, as DNA: TGCGCCAGCAGCGCTAGCGCGGAAGAGACCCAGTACTTC.

This clonotype was seen a single time. The chain employs TRBV6-5 and TRBJ2-1, with 7 positions matching TRBD1. The CDR3 length is 12 residues. Germline CDR1 reads MNHEY; CDR2 reads SVGAGI. The V gene end was trimmed by 2 bases and the J gene end by 10 bases; junction bases not matched to a gene: 2. The CDR3 DNA is TGTGCCAGCAGTTACCGACAGGGAGAGCAGTTCTTC. As protein: CASSYRQGEQFF.

This chain connects TRBV6-6 to TRBJ2-2, with 7 bases fitting TRBD2. Germline V gene sequence: CDR1 MNHNY, CDR2 SVGAGI (reference sequence). This CDR3 region has 15 residues. V shed 0 bases and J 3 bases; nucleotides not matched to a gene: 1. The CDR3 protein is CASSYSGGDTGELFF. The CDR3 nucleotides are TGTGCCAGCAGTTACTCGGGGGGGGACACCGGGGAGCTGTTTTTT.

In its sample, this clonotype was seen once. The rearrangement joins TRBV24-1 to TRBJ2-5, with D possibly TRBD1 on 7 matching bases. CDR3 size: 13 residues. Trimming cost V 3 bases and J 11 bases, with 15 bases left between them. Per the germline V gene, CDR1 is KGHDR and CDR2 is SFDVKD. CDR3 protein: CATSDGLTGVQYF. The CDR3 bases are TGTGCCACCAGTGATGGACTAACAGGGGTTCAGTACTTC.

CDR3 region: CASSPLSYQETQYF. DNA for the CDR3: TGTGCCAGCAGCCCCCTGTCCTACCAAGAGACCCAGTACTTC. The chain combines TRBV9 with TRBJ2-5; no definite D call. Trimming pared 4 bases from V and 0 bases from J, leaving 10 bases between. This CDR3 comprises 14 residues. Germline assignment: CDR1 SGDLS and CDR2 YYNGEE.

The rearrangement joins TRBV20-1 to TRBJ2-7; D not certain. V shed 0 bases and J shed 6 bases, with 9 bases lying between them. Germline values: CDR1 DFQATT, CDR2 SNEGSKA (reference sequence). The CDR3 runs 12 residues. The CDR3, as DNA: TGCAGTGCTAGAGATCTCTCCACCGAGCAGTACTTC. It specifies CSARDLSTEQYF.

The chain is built from TRBV29-1 and TRBJ2-4, with 8 bases lining up with TRBD2. Germline assignment: CDR1 SQVTM and CDR2 ANQGSEA. V was pared by 8 bases and J by 7 bases, with 13 bases of the junction left unmatched. This CDR3 is built from 14 residues. The CDR3 sequence: CSSTDRGGANIQYF. In nucleotides, the CDR3 is TGCAGCTCCACCGACCGGGGGGGGGCTAACATTCAGTACTTC.

The V and J genes are TRBV5-1 and TRBJ2-6, with 8 bases that match TRBD1. Germline CDR1 SGHRS, CDR2 YFSETQ. After removal of 7 bases from V and 1 base from J, the junction contained 7 bases not matched to a gene. This CDR3 spans 16 amino acids. CDR3 DNA sequence: TGCGCCAGCGGCCGGGACAGGCCGTCTGGGGCCAACGTCCTGACTTTC. Amino acid sequence: CASGRDRPSGANVLTF.

This clonotype showed up just once. The chain employs TRBV5-4 and TRBJ2-5; 7 bases match TRBD2. With 4 bases clipped from V and 0 bases from J, the junction kept 3 bases outside the gene matches. CDR3 length: 14 residues. Germline loops: CDR1 SGHNT, CDR2 YYREEE (reference sequence). For the CDR3, the DNA is TGTGCCAGCAGCCGGACTAGTAACCAAGAGACCCAGTACTTC. Translated: CASSRTSNQETQYF.